These 17 T cell receptor beta chains share one sample of origin, sequenced in a study of OX40 agonist ivuxolimab in advanced cancers. The protocol was immunoSEQ multiplex PCR, while the TCRdb copy is restricted to in-frame clones and leaves out a portion. The sample lists approximately 77,000 clones; 75% to 90% were seen once. This material consisted of CD4+ or CD8+ T cells sorted from blood, taken in a trial of the OX40 agonist ivuxolimab. Receptors originate from an adult with an advanced solid tumor such as melanoma, head and neck, liver or kidney cancer.

This chain uses TRBV7-2 with TRBJ2-7, with D uncertain. Germline CDR1 SGHTA, CDR2 FQGNSA. With 3 bases removed from V and 5 bases from J, the gap between germline ends came to 11 bases. The CDR3 is made up of 13 amino acids. DNA for the CDR3: TGTGCCAGCAGCTTTCGATTCGGCGACGAGCAGTACTTC. It specifies CASSFRFGDEQYF.

The rearrangement joins TRBV6-6 to TRBJ1-5; D call uncertain. V was shortened by 5 bases and J by 7 bases, with 9 bases between the two germline ends. Germline CDR1 MNHNY, CDR2 SVGAGI (reference sequence). The CDR3 length is 12 residues. CDR3 coding DNA: TGTGCCAGCAGTCAGAGGGAACAGCCCCAGCATTTT. This encodes CASSQREQPQHF.

This clone has more than one count but fewer than ten. The V gene is TRBV7-9, the J gene TRBJ1-1; no reliable D call. Germline V gives CDR1 SEHNR, CDR2 FQNEAQ (reference sequence). With 3 bases removed from V and 0 bases from J, the gap between germline ends came to 8 bases. This CDR3 is 14 amino acids long. CDR3 sequence: CASSFGGMNTEAFF. In DNA form, the CDR3 reads TGTGCCAGCAGCTTCGGAGGGATGAACACTGAAGCTTTCTTT.

This clone was observed a single time. CDR3 loop: CASSLMRGEAFF. The CDR3 region has the DNA TGTGCCAGCAGCTTAATGAGGGGGGAAGCTTTCTTT. The chain employs TRBV7-8 and TRBJ1-1; D possibly corresponds to TRBD1 (6 bases). The CDR3 covers 12 residues. Trimming pared 2 bases from V and 8 bases from J, leaving 9 bases between. The germline gives CDR1 SGHVS, CDR2 FQNEAQ. Variable domain in full (rest from reference TRBV7-8 and TRBJ1-1): GAGVSQSPRYKVAKRGQDVALRCDPISGHVSLFWYQQALGQGPEFLTYFQNEAQLDKSGLPSDRFFAERPEGSVSTLKIQRTQQEDSAVYLCASSLMRGEAFFGQGTRLTVV.

The rearrangement joins TRBV9 to TRBJ2-5; D call uncertain. The CDR3 loop spans 15 amino acids. The germline V and J ends were trimmed by 0 bases and 2 bases, with 11 bases remaining between them. Germline V gives CDR1 SGDLS, CDR2 YYNGEE. The CDR3, as DNA: TGTGCCAGCAGCGTAGGTTCGAGGATACAAGAGACCCAGTACTTC. This codes for CASSVGSRIQETQYF.

The CDR3 DNA reads TGTGCCAGCATAGCCGGGCAGGGCGATACGCAGTATTTT. It specifies CASIAGQGDTQYF. The genes are TRBV6-1 and TRBJ2-3, with D possibly matching TRBD1 (5 bases). V lost 7 bases, J lost 6 bases, and 14 bases lay in between. Germline-derived CDR1 and CDR2 are MNHNS and SASEGT. This CDR3 is built from 13 residues.

The rearrangement joins TRBV7-2 to TRBJ2-7; unclear D gene. With 6 bases removed from V and 5 bases from J, the gap between germline ends came to 17 bases. The CDR3 runs 14 residues. Germline CDR1 reads SGHTA; CDR2 reads FQGNSA. CDR3 DNA: TGTGCCAGCAGGTCCCAACCCGGTTCCAACGAGCAGTACTTC. Its translation: CASRSQPGSNEQYF. Together with reference TRBV7-2 and TRBJ2-7, the CDR3 gives the full variable domain: GAGVSQSPSNKVTEKGKDVELRCDPISGHTALYWYRQSLGQGLEFLIYFQGNSAPDKSGLPSDRFSAERTGGSVSTLTIQRTQQEDSAVYLCASRSQPGSNEQYFGPGTRLTVT.

A single count supports this clone. The chain has TRBV2 and TRBJ2-7, with 12 bases identical to TRBD2. The germline V gene encodes CDR1 SNHLY and CDR2 FYNNEI. This CDR3 comprises 14 residues. The V segment lost 6 bases and the J segment 4 bases; nucleotides outside the gene matches: 4. The CDR3 region is CASRQTSGGYEQYF. The CDR3 nucleotides read TGTGCCAGCAGGCAGACTAGCGGGGGTTACGAGCAGTACTTC. Full variable domain (outside the CDR3, taken from reference TRBV2 and TRBJ2-7): EPEVTQTPSHQVTQMGQEVILRCVPISNHLYFYWYRQILGQKVEFLVSFYNNEISEKSEIFDDQFSVERPDGSNFTLKIRSTKLEDSAMYFCASRQTSGGYEQYFGPGTRLTVT.

V usage is TRBV7-3 and J usage is TRBJ2-7; 8 bases fit TRBD2. Germline loops: CDR1 SGHTA, CDR2 FQGTGA. The CDR3 sequence is 15 residues long. V dropped 2 bases and J dropped 6; count of bases not matched to a gene: 9. The CDR3 sequence is CASSLGLGGGFEQYF. For the CDR3, the DNA is TGTGCCAGCAGCTTAGGGCTCGGCGGGGGGTTCGAGCAGTACTTC.

V gene TRBV7-2 combines with J gene TRBJ2-5; 8 bases match TRBD1. This CDR3 spans 14 amino acids. Germline V lookup: CDR1 SGHTA, CDR2 FQGNSA. The V and J ends lost 5 bases and 5 bases, in that order; junction bases with no gene match: 7. CDR3 sequence (DNA): TGTGCCAGCAGCCCAAACAGGGGGAGGGAGACCCAGTACTTC. The encoded protein is CASSPNRGRETQYF.

The gene calls are TRBV7-9 and TRBJ2-5; D unclear. Per germline, CDR1 SEHNR and CDR2 FQNEAQ (reference sequence). V dropped 7 bases and J dropped 3 bases, with 18 bases sitting between them. The CDR3 is 15 residues long. The CDR3 loop reads CASTPDQFGEETQYF. For the CDR3, the DNA is TGTGCCAGCACCCCAGACCAGTTCGGAGAAGAGACCCAGTACTTC.

The chain recombines TRBV4-1 with TRBJ1-2; weak D call: TRBD1 (6 bases). The CDR3 sequence is 15 residues long. V was pared by 2 bases and J by 5 bases, with 15 bases between. The germline V gene has CDR1 MGHRA and CDR2 YSYEKL. The CDR3 here is CASSQSLQGYYGYTF. DNA of the CDR3: TGCGCCAGCAGCCAAAGCCTACAGGGATATTATGGCTACACCTTC.

This clone was recorded only once. V is TRBV19 and J is TRBJ1-2; D might be TRBD1 (5 bases). CDR1 is LNHDA and CDR2 is SQIVND in the germline V gene (reference sequence). The CDR3 totals 13 residues. V was cut by 6 bases and J by 4 bases, with 12 bases left in between. The CDR3 loop is CASRERQIYGYTF. CDR3 coding DNA: TGTGCCAGTAGGGAACGACAGATCTATGGCTACACCTTC.

The V gene is TRBV11-2, the J gene TRBJ2-5; D possibly uses TRBD1 or TRBD2 (5 bases each). The J call is uncertain, as TRBJ2-7 better fits the DNA end. The germline V gene has CDR1 SGHAT and CDR2 FQNNGV. CDR3 size: 16 residues. The DNA for the CDR3 is TGTGCCAGCAGCAGAGTGGGGGATGGCGGAAACTACGAGCAGTACTTC. The encoded protein is CASSRVGDGGNYEQYF.

The chain employs TRBV30 and TRBJ1-6, with 8 bases matching TRBD1. Trimming at V came to 5 bases and at J to 6 bases, leaving 3 bases not matched to a gene. Germline CDR1 reads GTSNPN; CDR2 reads SVGIG (reference sequence). The CDR3 runs to 13 residues. This chain's CDR3 is CAWGQGLNSPLHF. As DNA, the CDR3 is TGTGCCTGGGGACAGGGACTTAATTCACCCCTCCACTTT. Together with reference TRBV30 and TRBJ1-6, the CDR3 gives the full variable domain: SQTIHQWPATLVQPVGSPLSLECTVEGTSNPNLYWYRQAAGRGLQLLFYSVGIGQISSEVPQNLSASRPQDRQFILSSKKLLLSDSGFYLCAWGQGLNSPLHFGNGTRLTVT.

In its sample, this clone was seen a few times. The chain employs TRBV7-9 and TRBJ1-3; unclear D gene. Germline V gives CDR1 SEHNR, CDR2 FQNEAQ (reference sequence). CDR3 length equals 16 residues. Trimming shortened V by 1 base and J by 0 bases, and 10 bases separated the two germline ends. CDR3 DNA: TGTGCCAGCAGCTTAGGACTCCCCAGCTCTGGAAACACCATATATTTT. Protein product: CASSLGLPSSGNTIYF. The full variable domain, in which reference TRBV7-9 and TRBJ1-3 provide the parts outside the CDR3, is DTGVSQNPRHKITKRGQNVTFRCDPISEHNRLYWYRQTLGQGPEFLTYFQNEAQLEKSRLLSDRFSAERPKGSFSTLEIQRTEQGDSAMYLCASSLGLPSSGNTIYFGEGSWLTVV.

This clone has just one count. V and J are TRBV7-2 and TRBJ2-7; TRBD1 aligns across 10 bases. CDR3 length equals 15 residues. With 4 bases clipped from V and 3 bases from J, the junction kept 6 bases outside the gene matches. Germline lookup yields CDR1 SGHTA and CDR2 FQGNSA. The CDR3: CASSSGQGGNYEQYF. CDR3 nucleotides: TGTGCCAGCAGCTCAGGACAGGGGGGGAACTACGAGCAGTACTTC.